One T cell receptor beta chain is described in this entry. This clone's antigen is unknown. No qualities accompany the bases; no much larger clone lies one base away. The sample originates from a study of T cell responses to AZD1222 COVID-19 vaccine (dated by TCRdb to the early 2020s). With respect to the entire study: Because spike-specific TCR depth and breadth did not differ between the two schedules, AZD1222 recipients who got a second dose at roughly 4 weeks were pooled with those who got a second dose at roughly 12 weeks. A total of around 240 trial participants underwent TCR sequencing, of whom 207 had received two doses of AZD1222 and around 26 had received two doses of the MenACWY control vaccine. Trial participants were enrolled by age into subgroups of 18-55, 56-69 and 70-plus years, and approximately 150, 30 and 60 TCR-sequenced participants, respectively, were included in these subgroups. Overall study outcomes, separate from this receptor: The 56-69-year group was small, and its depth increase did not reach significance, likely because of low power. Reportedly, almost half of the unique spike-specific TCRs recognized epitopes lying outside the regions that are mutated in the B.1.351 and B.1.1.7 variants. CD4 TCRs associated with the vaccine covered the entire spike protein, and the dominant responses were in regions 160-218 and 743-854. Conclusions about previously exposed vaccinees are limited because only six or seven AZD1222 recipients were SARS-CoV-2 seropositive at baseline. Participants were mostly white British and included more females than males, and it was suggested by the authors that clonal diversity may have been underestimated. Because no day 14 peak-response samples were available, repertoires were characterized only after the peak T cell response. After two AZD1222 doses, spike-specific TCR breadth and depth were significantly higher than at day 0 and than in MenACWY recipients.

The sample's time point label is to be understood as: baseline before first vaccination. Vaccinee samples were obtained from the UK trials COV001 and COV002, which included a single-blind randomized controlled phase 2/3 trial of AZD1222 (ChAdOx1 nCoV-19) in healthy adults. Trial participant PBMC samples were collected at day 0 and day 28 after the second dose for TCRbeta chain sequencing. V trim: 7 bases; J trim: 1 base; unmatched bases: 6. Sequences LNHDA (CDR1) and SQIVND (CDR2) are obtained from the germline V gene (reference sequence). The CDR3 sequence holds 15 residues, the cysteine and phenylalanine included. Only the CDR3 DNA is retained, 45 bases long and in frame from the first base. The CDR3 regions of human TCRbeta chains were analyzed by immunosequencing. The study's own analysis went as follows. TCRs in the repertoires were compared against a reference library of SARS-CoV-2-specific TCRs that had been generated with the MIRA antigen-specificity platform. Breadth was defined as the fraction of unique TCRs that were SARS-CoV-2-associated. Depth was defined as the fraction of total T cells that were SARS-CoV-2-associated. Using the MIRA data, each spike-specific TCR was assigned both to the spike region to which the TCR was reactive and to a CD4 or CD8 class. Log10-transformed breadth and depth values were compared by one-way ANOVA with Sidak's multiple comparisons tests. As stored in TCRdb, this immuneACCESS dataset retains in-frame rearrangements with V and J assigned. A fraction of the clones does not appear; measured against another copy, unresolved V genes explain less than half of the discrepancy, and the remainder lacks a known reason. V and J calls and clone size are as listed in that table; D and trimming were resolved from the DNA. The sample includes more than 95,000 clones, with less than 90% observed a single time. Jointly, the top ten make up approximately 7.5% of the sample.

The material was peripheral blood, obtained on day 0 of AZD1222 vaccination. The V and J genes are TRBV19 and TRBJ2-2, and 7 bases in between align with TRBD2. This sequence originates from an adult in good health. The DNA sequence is TGTGCCAGTAATAGTCTAGCGGTGAACACCGGGGAGCTGTTTTTT. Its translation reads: CASNSLAVNTGELFF. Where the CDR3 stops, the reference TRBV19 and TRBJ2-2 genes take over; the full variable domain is DGGITQSPKYLFRKEGQNVTLSCEQNLNHDAMYWYRQDPGQGLRLIYYSQIVNDFQKGDIAEGYSVSREKKESFPLTVTSAQKNPTAFYLCASNSLAVNTGELFFGEGSRLTVL.